Presented here are 10 T cell receptor beta chains from one specimen sequenced in a study of T cell responses to AZD1222 COVID-19 vaccine. The assay was immunoSEQ multiplex PCR, and TCRdb's table has in-frame clones only and misses some. This table holds approximately 170,000 clones, approximately 90% found once. The starting material was peripheral blood, obtained on day 0 of AZD1222 vaccination. The receptors were gathered from an adult in good health.

V usage is TRBV5-4 and J usage is TRBJ2-1, with 10 bases matching TRBD2. J lost 3 bases, V lost 5 bases, and 5 bases had no gene match. This CDR3 spans 15 amino acids. Germline V lookup: CDR1 SGHNT, CDR2 YYREEE (reference sequence). The CDR3 region has the DNA TGTGCCAGCAGTTTACTAGCGGGACTCTACAATGAGCAGTTCTTC. This codes for CASSLLAGLYNEQFF.

A note on this clone: Just one base apart from a much larger clone, this may be a read error. The chain carries TRBV11-2 and TRBJ2-1; possibly TRBD1 for D (5 bases). The CDR3 consists of 11 residues. The germline V and J ends were trimmed by 3 bases and 8 bases, with 5 bases remaining between them. Germline V gene data show CDR1 as SGHAT and CDR2 as FQNNGV. The CDR3 DNA reads TGTGCCAGCAGCTTCAGGGATGAGCAGTTCTTC. Protein: CASSFRDEQFF.

This clone was recorded once. J is TRBJ1-2 and V is TRBV11-2; no firm D call. V was cut by 3 bases and J by 4 bases, with 15 bases left in between. Germline loops: CDR1 SGHAT, CDR2 FQNNGV. The CDR3 sequence is 15 residues long. The CDR3 loop reads CASSFNLGGLYGYTF. For the CDR3, the DNA is TGTGCCAGCAGCTTTAACTTAGGCGGACTCTATGGCTACACCTTC.

This clone showed up just once. The chain has TRBV18 and TRBJ2-7; D ambiguous. The germline gives CDR1 KGHSH, CDR2 LQKENI. This CDR3 is built from 12 residues. V lost 2 bases and J lost 4, with 6 bases in between. The CDR3 is CASSPRSYEQYF. CDR3 sequence (DNA): TGTGCCAGCTCACCAAGGAGTTACGAGCAGTACTTC. Supplemented by reference TRBV18 and TRBJ2-7, the full variable domain reads NAGVMQNPRHLVRRRGQEARLRCSPMKGHSHVYWYRQLPEEGLKFMVYLQKENIIDESGMPKERFSAEFPKEGPSILRIQQVVRGDSAAYFCASSPRSYEQYFGPGTRLTVT.

V is TRBV3-1 (or the pseudogene TRBV3-2) and J is TRBJ1-2; D not certain. V dropped 7 bases and J dropped 4 bases, with 10 bases sitting between them. CDR1 and CDR2 (germline): LGHDT, YNNKEL (reference sequence). The CDR3 is 12 amino acids. The CDR3 sequence: CASTGRGYGYTF. In nucleotides, the CDR3 is TGTGCCAGCACGGGCAGAGGCTATGGCTACACCTTC.

The chain recombines TRBV6-1 with TRBJ2-7; D is possibly TRBD1 (6 bases). Germline CDR1 MNHNS, CDR2 SASEGT. Trimming shortened V by 6 bases and J by 3 bases, and 15 bases separated the two germline ends. This CDR3 is 14 amino acids long. The CDR3 reads CASSWGTTLYEQYF. The CDR3 DNA is TGTGCCAGCAGCTGGGGGACAACCCTCTACGAGCAGTACTTC.

The rearrangement uses TRBV19 and TRBJ2-1, with 12 nucleotides matching TRBD2. This CDR3 spans 20 amino acids. J lost 1 base, V lost 6 bases, and 16 bases had no gene match. The germline CDR1 and CDR2 sequences are LNHDA and SQIVND (reference sequence). CDR3 nucleotides: TGTGCCAGTAGACCGACTCTAGGGCTAGCGGGAGGGCAATCCTACAATGAGCAGTTCTTC. The encoded protein is CASRPTLGLAGGQSYNEQFF.

V and J are TRBV28 and TRBJ2-7; possible D gene TRBD2, 7 bases. CDR3 size: 14 residues. With 3 bases removed from V and 0 bases from J, the gap between germline ends came to 9 bases. The V gene's germline CDR1 is MDHEN and CDR2 SYDVKM. CDR3 loop: CASSLAGASYEQYF. CDR3 nucleotide sequence: TGTGCCAGCAGTTTGGCGGGGGCCTCCTACGAGCAGTACTTC.

This chain links TRBV7-3 with TRBJ1-1, with TRBD1 identical over 8 bases. The V segment lost 5 bases and the J segment 7 bases; nucleotides outside the gene matches: 9. From germline, CDR1 is SGHTA and CDR2 FQGTGA. CDR3 length: 14 amino acids. The CDR3 nucleotides read TGTGCCAGCAGCGAGCAGGGGGCCATCGGTGAAGCTTTCTTT. This sequence encodes CASSEQGAIGEAFF.

This chain links TRBV28 with TRBJ2-3; D is unresolved. Germline V gene sequence: CDR1 MDHEN, CDR2 SYDVKM. V lost 6 bases, J lost 2 bases, and 18 bases lay in between. The CDR3 covers 16 residues. In nucleotides, the CDR3 is TGTGCCAGCAGGCAAACAATGGAGCGAGTCACAGATACGCAGTATTTT. Its translation is CASRQTMERVTDTQYF.